One and the same sample provided the 27 T cell receptor beta chains below, sequenced in a study of vaccination effects on CD4 cells after COVID-19. Their target antigens are unknown. The ViraFEST assay expanded antigen-specific CD4+ T cells with viral peptide pools before sequencing. Following 10 days of culture, CD4+ T cells were isolated. Generated by immunoSEQ multiplex PCR, the TCRdb table keeps only in-frame clones and is missing some. Altogether approximately 30,000 clones are present, about 72% being singletons, with the ten largest covering 25% to 30%. This sample comprised CD4+ T cells from PBMCs cultured with HCoV-229E spike peptides, obtained before COVID-19 vaccination. All receptors derive from a human donor who received a COVID-19 vaccine.

This clone was counted between two and nine times. CDR3 in amino acids: CASSPTTSGLHNEQFF. Here the CDR3 DNA reads TGTGCCAGCAGCCCCACGACTAGCGGCCTACACAATGAGCAGTTCTTC. The V and J genes are TRBV11-2 and TRBJ2-1, with TRBD2 identical over 9 bases. Per the germline V gene, CDR1 is SGHAT and CDR2 is FQNNGV. V was clipped by 5 bases and J by 5 bases; unmatched bases: 10. The CDR3 totals 16 residues.

The chain carries TRBV28 and TRBJ2-1; a possible D gene is TRBD2 (6 bases). This CDR3 comprises 15 residues. The germline V and J ends were trimmed by 8 bases and 2 bases, with 16 bases remaining between them. CDR1 MDHEN and CDR2 SYDVKM come from the germline V gene. The CDR3 sequence is CASSGGYETYNEQFF. For the CDR3, the DNA is TGTGCCAGCTCTGGGGGGTACGAGACCTACAATGAGCAGTTCTTC.

The chain couples TRBV7-2 to TRBJ2-7; weak D call: TRBD1 (6 bases). The CDR3 runs 15 residues. The V gene's germline CDR1 is SGHTA and CDR2 FQGNSA. The germline V and J ends were trimmed by 4 bases and 2 bases, with 15 bases remaining between them. The CDR3 loop reads CASSSTGLGAYEQYF. The CDR3 DNA sequence: TGTGCCAGCAGCTCGACAGGCTTGGGGGCCTACGAGCAGTACTTC.

This clone has only one observation. The chain uses TRBV6-6 and TRBJ2-3, with D maybe TRBD2 (6 bases). CDR1 MNHNY and CDR2 SVGAGI come from the germline V gene (reference sequence). V was trimmed by 6 bases and J by 6 bases, leaving 16 bases between them. The CDR3 has 14 residues. CDR3 bases: TGTGCCAGCAGCCCCACCCCCCGGGGGGATACGCAGTATTTT. Amino acids: CASSPTPRGDTQYF.

The genes are TRBV7-2 and TRBJ1-2; unclear D gene. CDR1 and CDR2 (germline): SGHTA, FQGNSA. The CDR3 consists of 15 residues. Trimming removed 5 bases from V and 2 bases from J, with 15 bases in between. The CDR3 nucleotides are TGTGCCAGCAGCCCACGAGGAGGACTCAACTATGGCTACACCTTC. It yields the protein CASSPRGGLNYGYTF.

The chain uses TRBV12-3 or TRBV12-4 and TRBJ2-1, with unresolved D. Trimming removed 5 bases from V and 9 bases from J, with 8 bases in between. This CDR3 is built from 11 residues. CDR3 in DNA: TGTGCCAGCAGTAGGGTTGGTGAGCAGTTCTTC. Protein: CASSRVGEQFF.

V is TRBV21-1 and J is TRBJ2-4; TRBD2 was called by the table and not checked on the DNA. TRBV21-1 is given as a pseudogene. The CDR3 runs to 18 residues. The CDR3 loop is CASSKRSRGRLMGNIQYF. In DNA form, the CDR3 reads TGTGCCAGCAGCAAACGTTCTCGGGGGAGGTTGATGGGAAACATTCAGTACTTC.

The CDR3 is CASSTTITGELFF. The CDR3 DNA sequence: TGTGCCAGCAGCACTACTATCACCGGGGAGCTGTTTTTT. This chain links TRBV9 with TRBJ2-2; no clear D gene. V lost 4 bases, J lost 4 bases, and 8 bases lay in between. The CDR3 is 13 amino acids. CDR1 is SGDLS, CDR2 YYNGEE, per germline.

This clone has a handful of counts. J is TRBJ1-6 and V is TRBV4-3; perhaps TRBD1 as D (6 bases). Germline CDR1 reads LGHNA; CDR2 reads YSLEER. This CDR3 contains 15 residues. Trimming stripped 0 bases from V and 6 bases from J, with 9 bases between. CDR3 nucleotides: TGCGCCAGCAGCCAAGAATGGGACACTAATTCACCCCTCCACTTT. Translating it yields CASSQEWDTNSPLHF.

The V call is TRBV30, the J call TRBJ2-1, with D unclear. This CDR3 is built from 10 residues. Germline assignment: CDR1 GTSNPN and CDR2 SVGIG (reference sequence). The germline V and J ends were trimmed by 5 bases and 11 bases, with 10 bases remaining between them. CDR3 protein: CAWSDGKQFF. The CDR3 nucleotides read TGTGCCTGGTCGGATGGGAAGCAGTTCTTC.

J is TRBJ2-3 and V is TRBV6-1; TRBD2 agrees at 10 bases. The CDR3 sequence is 18 residues long. Germline values: CDR1 MNHNS, CDR2 SASEGT. The V segment lost 8 bases and the J segment 7 bases; nucleotides outside the gene matches: 21. CDR3: CASPEGFPSGGTLNTQYF. In DNA form, the CDR3 reads TGTGCCAGCCCTGAAGGGTTTCCTAGCGGGGGAACTTTGAATACGCAGTATTTT.

The genes are TRBV7-2 and TRBJ1-5; no definite D call. CDR3 length equals 15 residues. Germline CDR1 and CDR2: SGHTA and FQGNSA. The V end lost 1 base, the J end lost 5 bases, and 12 bases lay between the germline ends. CDR3 DNA: TGTGCCAGCAGCTTAGGTTTTCGTGCCGATCAGCCCCAGCATTTT. This codes for CASSLGFRADQPQHF.

The rearrangement links TRBV19 to TRBJ1-5; no clear D gene. Germline V gene data show CDR1 as LNHDA and CDR2 as SQIVND (reference sequence). The CDR3 is made up of 16 amino acids. V lost 2 bases, J lost 2 bases, and 13 bases lay in between. The CDR3 nucleotides read TGTGCCAGTAGTATATCCGGCCAGAGGGGCAATCAGCCCCAGCATTTT. Translation gives CASSISGQRGNQPQHF.

This chain joins TRBV19 and TRBJ2-5; 7 bases are a match to TRBD1. Looked up from germline, CDR1 is LNHDA and CDR2 is SQIVND (reference sequence). Losses at the gene ends were 6 bases for V and 1 base for J; bases not matched to a gene: 2. The CDR3 extends over 13 amino acids. DNA for the CDR3: TGTGCCAGTAGCGGGACAGCCCAAGAGACCCAGTACTTC. Amino acid sequence: CASSGTAQETQYF.

This chain connects TRBV27 to TRBJ1-1; no definite D call. The CDR3 extends over 15 amino acids. CDR1 MNHEY and CDR2 SMNVEV come from the germline V gene (reference sequence). V lost 3 bases to trimming and J lost 0 bases, with 11 bases between them. CDR3 sequence: CASSLAGQVNTEAFF. CDR3 nucleotide sequence: TGTGCCAGCAGTTTGGCTGGGCAGGTGAACACTGAAGCTTTCTTT.

V is TRBV19 and J is TRBJ2-2, with D possibly TRBD2 on 6 matching bases. V dropped 4 bases and J dropped 1 base, with 13 bases sitting between them. CDR3 size: 16 residues. Germline CDR1 LNHDA, CDR2 SQIVND (reference sequence). The CDR3 nucleotides are TGTGCCAGTAGTACTCAGGGACTCCTGAACACCGGGGAGCTGTTTTTT. Amino acids: CASSTQGLLNTGELFF.

This clone has a handful of counts. The gene calls are TRBV7-9 and TRBJ2-3; D is possibly TRBD1 (6 bases). The length of the CDR3 is 16 residues. CDR1 and CDR2 (germline): SEHNR, FQNEAQ (reference sequence). V lost 2 bases and J lost 0, with 12 bases in between. The DNA of the CDR3 is TGTGCCAGCAGCTTACTAATGACAGGAAGCACAGATACGCAGTATTTT. This encodes CASSLLMTGSTDTQYF.

This sequence joins TRBV12-3 or TRBV12-4 and TRBJ1-2, with D possibly TRBD1 on 5 matching bases. The V gene lost 5 bases and the J gene lost 4 bases, with 8 bases spanning the gap. The CDR3 consists of 12 residues. CDR3 region: CASSLDSYGYTF. The DNA for the CDR3 is TGTGCCAGCAGTCTCGACAGCTATGGCTACACCTTC.

This clone has just a few counts. The V and J genes are TRBV5-1 and TRBJ2-7, with TRBD2 matching 8 bases. CDR1 SGHRS and CDR2 YFSETQ come from the germline V gene. The V gene end was trimmed by 1 base and the J gene end by 9 bases; junction bases not matched to a gene: 12. The CDR3 is 15 residues long. The CDR3 sequence: CASSLSAGVLLGQYF. CDR3 DNA: TGCGCCAGCAGCTTGTCAGCGGGAGTTTTGCTGGGGCAGTACTTC.

The chain has TRBV3-1 (or the pseudogene TRBV3-2) and TRBJ2-5, with TRBD2 identical over 9 bases. Germline CDR1 and CDR2: LGHDT and YNNKEL (reference sequence). Trimming removed 3 bases from V and 5 bases from J; junction bases left unmatched: 4. The CDR3 sequence is 14 residues long. The CDR3 DNA reads as TGTGCCAGCAGCCAGCGGGGGGGCCTGGAGACCCAGTACTTC. Amino acid sequence: CASSQRGGLETQYF.

This sequence joins TRBV5-1 and TRBJ1-1, with TRBD1 matching over 11 bases. Germline lookup yields CDR1 SGHRS and CDR2 YFSETQ. V dropped 4 bases and J dropped 3; count of bases not matched to a gene: 2. The CDR3 is 14 residues long. The CDR3 sequence is CASSKGQGDTEAFF. Written as DNA, the CDR3 is TGCGCCAGCAGCAAGGGACAGGGGGACACTGAAGCTTTCTTT.

This chain uses TRBV6-5 with TRBJ2-7, with D perhaps given as TRBD1 or TRBD2 (5 bases each). V lost 6 bases and J 6 bases, leaving 21 bases between the germline ends. CDR1 and CDR2 (germline): MNHEY, SVGAGI. The CDR3 loop spans 15 amino acids. The CDR3 DNA is TGTGCCAGCAGGGGTCAGACAGCGAGGGTCTCCGAGCAGTACTTC. It codes for CASRGQTARVSEQYF.

The chain carries TRBV19 and TRBJ1-2; 9 bases map to TRBD1. The CDR3 totals 15 residues. V lost 9 bases, J lost 3 bases, and 11 bases stayed unmatched. CDR1 and CDR2 (germline): LNHDA, SQIVND (reference sequence). The CDR3 nucleotides read TGTGCCAGCGAGGGACAGGGCAAAAAGGACTATGGCTACACCTTC. Residues: CASEGQGKKDYGYTF.

The V call is TRBV3-1 (or the pseudogene TRBV3-2), the J call TRBJ2-1; 16 bases fit TRBD2. CDR3 length: 19 amino acids. J gave up 1 base and V 3 bases, and 6 bases lay outside the gene matches. CDR1 is LGHDT and CDR2 is YNNKEL in the germline V gene (reference sequence). The CDR3 nucleotides read TGTGCCAGCAGCCAGTCGGGACTAGCGGGAGGGGAGTCCTACAATGAGCAGTTCTTC. Translated, it gives CASSQSGLAGGESYNEQFF.

The chain carries TRBV5-1 and TRBJ2-7; 10 nucleotides match TRBD1. The germline gives CDR1 SGHRS, CDR2 YFSETQ. Trimming at V came to 3 bases and at J to 2 bases, leaving 5 bases not matched to a gene. The CDR3 spans 15 residues. CDR3 DNA sequence: TGCGCCAGCAGCTGGGACAGGGGACGCCCCTACGAGCAGTACTTC. Amino acid sequence: CASSWDRGRPYEQYF.

This chain connects TRBV3-1 (or the pseudogene TRBV3-2) to TRBJ1-6; D may be TRBD1 (5 bases). Germline values: CDR1 LGHDT, CDR2 YNNKEL (reference sequence). This CDR3 is built from 14 residues. The V end was cut by 1 base, the J end by 7 bases, with 8 bases between. The DNA of the CDR3 is TGTGCCAGCAGCCAAGTAGAGGGGAATTCACCCCTCCACTTT. Its protein is CASSQVEGNSPLHF.

In its sample, this clone was seen a few times. CDR3: CAIMQGRNQPQHF. The CDR3 DNA follows: TGTGCCATCATGCAGGGACGCAATCAGCCCCAGCATTTT. The chain recombines TRBV10-3 with TRBJ1-5; D perhaps matches TRBD1 (5 bases). The CDR3 length is 13 residues. Germline V gene lookup returns CDR1 ENHRY and CDR2 SYGVKD. Trimming stripped 7 bases from V and 2 bases from J, with 9 bases between.